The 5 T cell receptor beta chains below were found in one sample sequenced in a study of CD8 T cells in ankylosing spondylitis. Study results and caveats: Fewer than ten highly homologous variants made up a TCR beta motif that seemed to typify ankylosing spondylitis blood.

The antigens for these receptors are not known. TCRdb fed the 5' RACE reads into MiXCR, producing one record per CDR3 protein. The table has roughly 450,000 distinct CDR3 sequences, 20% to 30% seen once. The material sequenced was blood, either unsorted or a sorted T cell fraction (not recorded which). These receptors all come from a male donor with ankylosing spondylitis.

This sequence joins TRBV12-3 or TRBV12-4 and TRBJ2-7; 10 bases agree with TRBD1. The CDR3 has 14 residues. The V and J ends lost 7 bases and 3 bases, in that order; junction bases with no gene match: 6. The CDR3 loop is CASTRTGGNYEQYF. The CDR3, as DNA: TGTGCCAGCACCCGGACAGGGGGGAACTACGAGCAGTACTTC.

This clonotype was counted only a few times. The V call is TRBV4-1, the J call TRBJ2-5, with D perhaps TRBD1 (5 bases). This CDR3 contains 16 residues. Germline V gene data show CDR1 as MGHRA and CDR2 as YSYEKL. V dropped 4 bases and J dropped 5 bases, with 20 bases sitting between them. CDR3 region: CASSLAGAQVSETQYF. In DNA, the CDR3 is TGCGCCAGCAGCCTCGCCGGTGCACAGGTATCGGAGACCCAGTACTTC.

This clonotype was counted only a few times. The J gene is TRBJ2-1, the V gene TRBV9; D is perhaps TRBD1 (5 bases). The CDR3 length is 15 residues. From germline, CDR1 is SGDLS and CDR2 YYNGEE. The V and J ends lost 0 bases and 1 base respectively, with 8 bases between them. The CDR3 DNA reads TGTGCCAGCAGCGTAGTGCAGGGTTCCTACAATGAGCAGTTCTTC. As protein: CASSVVQGSYNEQFF.

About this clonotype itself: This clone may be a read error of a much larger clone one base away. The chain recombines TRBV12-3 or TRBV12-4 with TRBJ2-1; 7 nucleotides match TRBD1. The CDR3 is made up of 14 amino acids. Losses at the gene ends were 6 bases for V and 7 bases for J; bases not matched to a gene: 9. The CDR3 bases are TGTGCCAGCAGGTCACAGACAGGGTGTAATGAGCAGTTCTTC. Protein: CASRSQTGCNEQFF.

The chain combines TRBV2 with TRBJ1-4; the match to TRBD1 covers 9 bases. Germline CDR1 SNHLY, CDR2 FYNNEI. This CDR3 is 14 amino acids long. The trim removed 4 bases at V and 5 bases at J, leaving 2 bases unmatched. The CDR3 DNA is TGTGCCAGCAGTGCGGGACAGGGAAATGAAAAACTGTTTTTT. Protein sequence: CASSAGQGNEKLFF.